The next 3 T cell receptor beta chains were all read from a single sample in a study of shared clonotypes between healthy human individuals. TCRdb keeps only in-frame clones here, not all; method: immunoSEQ multiplex PCR. Of 2,500,000 or so clones detected, around nine tenths appear once; the ten largest clones hold roughly 0.15%. Sample: naive CD4+ T cells sorted from blood. The subset: CD45RA+ positively selected. These receptors all stem from a man between 18 and 35 years old in good health.

This clone occurred once. The chain links TRBV7-2 to TRBJ2-7; 11 positions agree with TRBD1. The trim removed 4 bases at V and 2 bases at J, leaving 7 bases unmatched. The germline V gene encodes CDR1 SGHTA and CDR2 FQGNSA. The CDR3 spans 16 residues. The CDR3 is CASSSPGTGGPYEQYF. CDR3 in DNA: TGTGCCAGCAGCTCCCCGGGGACAGGGGGACCCTACGAGCAGTACTTC. Supplemented by reference TRBV7-2 and TRBJ2-7, the full variable domain reads GAGVSQSPSNKVTEKGKDVELRCDPISGHTALYWYRQSLGQGLEFLIYFQGNSAPDKSGLPSDRFSAERTGGSVSTLTIQRTQQEDSAVYLCASSSPGTGGPYEQYFGPGTRLTVT.

The rearrangement uses TRBV28 and TRBJ2-1; TRBD2 aligns across 11 bases. The V segment lost 8 bases and the J segment 8 bases; nucleotides outside the gene matches: 5. The CDR3 covers 13 residues. CDR1 is MDHEN and CDR2 is SYDVKM in the germline V gene. CDR3 coding DNA: TGTGCCAGCGTAGCGGGGGGGCGGGATGAGCAGTTCTTC. Protein sequence: CASVAGGRDEQFF. Using reference TRBV28 and TRBJ2-1 for the parts outside the CDR3, the full variable domain is DVKVTQSSRYLVKRTGEKVFLECVQDMDHENMFWYRQDPGLGLRLIYFSYDVKMKEKGDIPEGYSVSREKKERFSLILESASTNQTSMYLCASVAGGRDEQFFGPGTRLTVL.

A word on this clone: The sample holds other DNA sequences that translate to the same CDR3. V and J are TRBV6-5 and TRBJ1-6; TRBD1 aligns across 8 bases. Germline trimming cut 2 bases from V and 7 bases from J; bases unmatched to any gene: 1. CDR1 is MNHEY, CDR2 SVGAGI, per germline. The CDR3 extends over 14 amino acids. CDR3 DNA sequence: TGTGCCAGCAGTTACGGGACAGGAAATTCACCCCTCCACTTT. Translating gives CASSYGTGNSPLHF.